This entry lists 6 T cell receptor beta chains sequenced from one sample in a study of technical replicates of blood from a handful of donors. Sequencing used immunoSEQ multiplex PCR; TCRdb keeps in-frame clones, though not all of them. Of about 100,000 clones listed, approximately 95% are singletons. The sample consisted of T cells isolated from PBMCs. These receptor sequences come from a human donor in good health.

This chain links TRBV28 with TRBJ2-1; D might be TRBD2 (5 bases). V lost 6 bases, J lost 0 bases, and 12 bases lay in between. Looked up from germline, CDR1 is MDHEN and CDR2 is SYDVKM. This CDR3 is 15 amino acids long. The CDR3 region is CASSSKRSSYNEQFF. For the CDR3, the DNA is TGTGCCAGCAGCTCAAAGCGGAGCTCCTACAATGAGCAGTTCTTC.

The chain carries TRBV29-1 and TRBJ1-2; D is uncertain. V lost 4 bases and J lost 4, with 7 bases in between. From germline, CDR1 is SQVTM and CDR2 ANQGSEA. CDR3 length: 11 residues. CDR3 bases: TGCAGCGTTGGGGCGATCTATGGCTACACCTTC. Translation gives CSVGAIYGYTF.

This chain connects TRBV5-4 to TRBJ1-6; D may be TRBD1 (5 bases). CDR3 size: 14 residues. The germline gives CDR1 SGHNT, CDR2 YYREEE (reference sequence). V gave up 4 bases and J gave up 7 bases, with 12 bases separating them. CDR3 in DNA: TGTGCCAGCAGCGAAGGGGTAGGGAATTCACCCCTCCACTTT. It is translated as CASSEGVGNSPLHF.

The chain joins TRBV6-1 to TRBJ1-4, with 10 bases that match TRBD1. Germline V lookup: CDR1 MNHNS, CDR2 SASEGT. The CDR3 has 15 amino acids. With V trimmed by 7 bases and J by 7 bases, 9 bases remained unmatched. The CDR3 DNA follows: TGTGCCAGCACCCTCTCTGACAGGGGGCCTGAAAAACTGTTTTTT. Its protein product is CASTLSDRGPEKLFF.

J is TRBJ1-5 and V is TRBV6-1; 8 bases match TRBD1. This CDR3 has 15 amino acids. Trimming at V came to 6 bases and at J to 2 bases, leaving 6 bases not matched to a gene. The germline gives CDR1 MNHNS, CDR2 SASEGT. In nucleotides, the CDR3 is TGTGCCAGCAGCCTAGAGGGACAGGGCAATCAGCCCCAGCATTTT. It specifies CASSLEGQGNQPQHF.

The CDR3 reads CASSWLVGADTQYF. DNA of the CDR3: TGTGCCAGTAGTTGGCTGGTCGGGGCAGATACGCAGTATTTT. The chain links TRBV19 to TRBJ2-3; D possibly corresponds to TRBD2 (5 bases). CDR3 length: 14 residues. Germline lookup yields CDR1 LNHDA and CDR2 SQIVND (reference sequence). Trimming removed 5 bases from V and 4 bases from J, with 13 bases in between.